Sequencing of this TCR beta chain was carried out in a study of blood T cell repertoires in COVID-19. Residents of under 25 US areas, aged roughly 18 to 89 years, made up the participants. Participants' reported clinical history set cohort assignment. Participants in the exposed group had met a COVID-19 case in the 2 weeks before joining the study. The CDR3 is 14 amino acids. V was trimmed by 0 bases and J by 6 bases, leaving 12 bases between them. Germline-derived CDR1 and CDR2 are SGHTA and FQGTGA. TCRdb keeps only in-frame clones here, not all; method: immunoSEQ multiplex PCR. Of about 280,000 clones in the sample, about four fifths were seen once.

This sequence joins TRBV7-3 and TRBJ2-7, with TRBD1 as a possible D gene (6 bases). Material: PBMCs or T cells enriched from blood (not recorded which). The receptor was isolated from a man aged 35 to 55 who had been exposed to COVID-19. The CDR3 reads CASSLTQGYGEQYF. The DNA for the CDR3 is TGTGCCAGCAGCTTAACTCAGGGGTACGGCGAGCAGTACTTC.